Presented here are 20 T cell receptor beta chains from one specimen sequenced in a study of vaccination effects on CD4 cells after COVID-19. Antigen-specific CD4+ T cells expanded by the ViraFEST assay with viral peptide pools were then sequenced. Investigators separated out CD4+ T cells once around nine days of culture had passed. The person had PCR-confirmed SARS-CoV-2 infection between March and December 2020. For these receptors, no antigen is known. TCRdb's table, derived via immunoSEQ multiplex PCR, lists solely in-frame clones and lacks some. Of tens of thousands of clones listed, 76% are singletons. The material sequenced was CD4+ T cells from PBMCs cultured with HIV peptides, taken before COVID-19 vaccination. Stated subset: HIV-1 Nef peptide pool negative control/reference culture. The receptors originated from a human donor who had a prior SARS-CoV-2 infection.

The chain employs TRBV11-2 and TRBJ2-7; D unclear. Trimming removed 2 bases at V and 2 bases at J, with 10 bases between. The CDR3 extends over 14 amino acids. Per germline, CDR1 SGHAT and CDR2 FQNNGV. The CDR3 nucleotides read TGTGCCAGCAGCTTACAGGTAGTGGCCTACGAGCAGTACTTC. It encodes CASSLQVVAYEQYF.

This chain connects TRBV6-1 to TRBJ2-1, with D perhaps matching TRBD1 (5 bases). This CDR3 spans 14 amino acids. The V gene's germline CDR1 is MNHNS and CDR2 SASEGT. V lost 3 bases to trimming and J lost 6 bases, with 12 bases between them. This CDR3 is CASSDVGVGNEQFF. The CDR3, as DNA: TGTGCCAGCAGTGATGTAGGGGTGGGCAATGAGCAGTTCTTC.

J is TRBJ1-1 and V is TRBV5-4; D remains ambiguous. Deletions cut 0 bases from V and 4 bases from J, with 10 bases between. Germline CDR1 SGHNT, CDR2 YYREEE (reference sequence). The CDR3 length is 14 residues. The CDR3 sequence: CASSLEVASTEAFF. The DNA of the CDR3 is TGTGCCAGCAGCTTGGAGGTGGCTTCCACTGAAGCTTTCTTT.

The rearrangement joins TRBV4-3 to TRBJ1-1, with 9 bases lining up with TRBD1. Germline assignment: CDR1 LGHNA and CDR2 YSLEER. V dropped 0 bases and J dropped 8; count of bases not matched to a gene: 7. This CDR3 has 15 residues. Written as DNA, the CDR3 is TGCGCCAGCAGCCAAGATTGGGGACAGGGATCCGAAGCTTTCTTT. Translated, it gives CASSQDWGQGSEAFF.

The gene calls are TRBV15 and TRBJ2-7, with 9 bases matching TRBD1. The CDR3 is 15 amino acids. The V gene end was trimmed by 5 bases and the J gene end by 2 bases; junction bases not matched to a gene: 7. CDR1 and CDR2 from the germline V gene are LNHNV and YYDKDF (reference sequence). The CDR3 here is CATSVDRGEAYEQYF. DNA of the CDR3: TGTGCCACCAGCGTAGACAGGGGGGAGGCCTACGAGCAGTACTTC. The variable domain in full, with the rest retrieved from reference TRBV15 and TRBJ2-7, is DAMVIQNPRYQVTQFGKPVTLSCSQTLNHNVMYWYQQKSSQAPKLLFHYYDKDFNNEADTPDNFQSRRPNTSFCFLDIRSPGLGDTAMYLCATSVDRGEAYEQYFGPGTRLTVT.

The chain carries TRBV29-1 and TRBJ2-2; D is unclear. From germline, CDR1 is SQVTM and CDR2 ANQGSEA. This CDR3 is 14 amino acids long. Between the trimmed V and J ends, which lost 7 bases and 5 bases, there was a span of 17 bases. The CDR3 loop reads CSAFGPPGTGELFF. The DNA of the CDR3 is TGCAGCGCTTTCGGACCCCCAGGTACCGGGGAGCTGTTTTTT.

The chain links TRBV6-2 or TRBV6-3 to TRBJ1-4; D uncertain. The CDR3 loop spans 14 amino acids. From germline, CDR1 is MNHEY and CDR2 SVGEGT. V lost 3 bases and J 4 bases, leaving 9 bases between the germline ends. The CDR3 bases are TGTGCCAGCAGTTATGGGCGACTTAATGAAAAACTGTTTTTT. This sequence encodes CASSYGRLNEKLFF.

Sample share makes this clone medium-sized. The CDR3 DNA is TGTGCCAGCAGCCTTACAGGGGGCTCTAATTCACCCCTCCACTTT. Its protein product is CASSLTGGSNSPLHF. The chain joins TRBV3-1 (or the pseudogene TRBV3-2) to TRBJ1-6; 9 positions agree with TRBD1. This CDR3 is 15 amino acids long. Germline CDR1 reads LGHDT; CDR2 reads YNNKEL (reference sequence). Germline trimming cut 4 bases from V and 6 bases from J; bases unmatched to any gene: 4.

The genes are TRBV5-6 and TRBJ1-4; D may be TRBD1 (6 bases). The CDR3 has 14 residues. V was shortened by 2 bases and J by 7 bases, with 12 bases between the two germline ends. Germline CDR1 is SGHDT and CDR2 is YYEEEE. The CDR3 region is CASSLGGQGEKLFF. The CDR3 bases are TGTGCCAGCAGCTTAGGGGGGCAGGGTGAAAAACTGTTTTTT.

The CDR3 nucleotides are TGTGCCAGCAGCCACCGGACGGGCGGTCGTGACCAGTACTTC. This translates into CASSHRTGGRDQYF. The chain joins TRBV11-3 to TRBJ2-5; no definite D call. Trimming removed 5 bases at V and 10 bases at J, with 20 bases between. Germline V CDR1 and CDR2: SGHNT, YENEEA. This CDR3 has 14 amino acids.

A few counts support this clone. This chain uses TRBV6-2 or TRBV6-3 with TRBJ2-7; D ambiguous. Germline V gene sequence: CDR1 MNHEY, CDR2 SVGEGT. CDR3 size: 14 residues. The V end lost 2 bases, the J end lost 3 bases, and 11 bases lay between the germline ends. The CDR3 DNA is TGTGCCAGCAGTTACAGACAACCGTTCTACGAGCAGTACTTC. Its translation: CASSYRQPFYEQYF.

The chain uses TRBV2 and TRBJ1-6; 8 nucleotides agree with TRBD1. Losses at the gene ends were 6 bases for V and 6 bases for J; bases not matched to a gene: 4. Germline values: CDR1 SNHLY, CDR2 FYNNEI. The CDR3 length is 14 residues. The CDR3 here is CASSLTGVNSPLHF. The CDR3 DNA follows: TGTGCCAGCAGCCTGACAGGGGTTAATTCACCCCTCCACTTT. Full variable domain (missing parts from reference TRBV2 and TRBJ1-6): EPEVTQTPSHQVTQMGQEVILRCVPISNHLYFYWYRQILGQKVEFLVSFYNNEISEKSEIFDDQFSVERPDGSNFTLKIRSTKLEDSAMYFCASSLTGVNSPLHFGNGTRLTVT.

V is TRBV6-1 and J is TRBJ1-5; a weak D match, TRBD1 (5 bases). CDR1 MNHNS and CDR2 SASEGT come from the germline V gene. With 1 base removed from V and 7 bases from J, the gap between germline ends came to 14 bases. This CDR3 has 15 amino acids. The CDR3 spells CASSEDPGRYQPQHF. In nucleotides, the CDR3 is TGTGCCAGCAGTGAAGATCCAGGGCGGTACCAGCCCCAGCATTTT.

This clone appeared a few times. The CDR3: CASTRRGSYEQYF. In nucleotides, the CDR3 is TGTGCCAGCACCAGAAGGGGCAGCTACGAGCAGTACTTC. This chain joins TRBV7-9 and TRBJ2-7; D perhaps matches TRBD1 (5 bases). Germline-derived CDR1 and CDR2 are SEHNR and FQNEAQ (reference sequence). The CDR3 covers 13 residues. V was pared by 7 bases and J by 3 bases, with 13 bases between.

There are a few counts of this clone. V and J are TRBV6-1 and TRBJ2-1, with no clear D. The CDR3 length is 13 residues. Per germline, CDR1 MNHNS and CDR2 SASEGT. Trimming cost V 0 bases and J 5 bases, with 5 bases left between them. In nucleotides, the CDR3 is TGTGCCAGCAGTGAAGCGACGGACAATGAGCAGTTCTTC. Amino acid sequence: CASSEATDNEQFF.

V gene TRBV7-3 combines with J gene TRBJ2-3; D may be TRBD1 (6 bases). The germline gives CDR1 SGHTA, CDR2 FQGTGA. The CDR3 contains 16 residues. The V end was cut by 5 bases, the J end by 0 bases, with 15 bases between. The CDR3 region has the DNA TGTGCCAGCAGCCCAGACAGGTCTTCTAGCACAGATACGCAGTATTTT. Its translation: CASSPDRSSSTDTQYF. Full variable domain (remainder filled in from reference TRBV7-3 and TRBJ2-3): GAGVSQTPSNKVTEKGKYVELRCDPISGHTALYWYRQSLGQGPEFLIYFQGTGAADDSGLPNDRFFAVRPEGSVSTLKIQRTERGDSAVYLCASSPDRSSSTDTQYFGPGTRLTVL.

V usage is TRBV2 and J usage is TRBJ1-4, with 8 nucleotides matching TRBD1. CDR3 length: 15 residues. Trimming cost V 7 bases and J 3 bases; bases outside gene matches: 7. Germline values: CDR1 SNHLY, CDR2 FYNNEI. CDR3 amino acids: CASNTRQGPNEKLFF. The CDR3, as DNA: TGTGCCAGCAACACACGACAGGGGCCTAATGAAAAACTGTTTTTT.

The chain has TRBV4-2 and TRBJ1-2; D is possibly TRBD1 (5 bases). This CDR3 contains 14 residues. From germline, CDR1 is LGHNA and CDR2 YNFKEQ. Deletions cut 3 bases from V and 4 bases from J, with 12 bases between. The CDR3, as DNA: TGTGCCAGCAGCCACGACGGGACTTTCTATGGCTACACCTTC. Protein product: CASSHDGTFYGYTF.

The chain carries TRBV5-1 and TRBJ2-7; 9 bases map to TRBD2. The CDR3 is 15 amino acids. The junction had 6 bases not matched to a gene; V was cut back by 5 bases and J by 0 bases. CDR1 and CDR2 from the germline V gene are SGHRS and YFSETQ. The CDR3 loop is CASSQGLAISYEQYF. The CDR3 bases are TGCGCCAGCAGTCAAGGACTAGCGATCTCCTACGAGCAGTACTTC.

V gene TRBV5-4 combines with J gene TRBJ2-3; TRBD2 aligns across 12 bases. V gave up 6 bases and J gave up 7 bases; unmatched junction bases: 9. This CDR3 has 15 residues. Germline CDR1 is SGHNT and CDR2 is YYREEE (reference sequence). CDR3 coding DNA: TGTGCCAGCACCCCGGGACTAGCGGGCGCGAATACGCAGTATTTT. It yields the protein CASTPGLAGANTQYF.